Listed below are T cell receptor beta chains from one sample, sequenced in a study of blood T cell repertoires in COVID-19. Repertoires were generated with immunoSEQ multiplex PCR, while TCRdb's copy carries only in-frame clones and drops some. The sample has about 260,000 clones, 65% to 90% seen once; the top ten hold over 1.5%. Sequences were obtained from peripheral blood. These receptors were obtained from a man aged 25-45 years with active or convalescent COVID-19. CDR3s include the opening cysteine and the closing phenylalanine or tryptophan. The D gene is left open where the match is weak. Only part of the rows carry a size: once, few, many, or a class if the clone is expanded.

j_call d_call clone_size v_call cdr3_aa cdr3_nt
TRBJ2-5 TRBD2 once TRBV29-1 CSVGSGGARETQYF TGCAGCGTAGGTAGCGGGGGGGCTCGGGAGACCCAGTACTTC
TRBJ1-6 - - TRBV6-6 CASSYPLTGNSPLHF TGTGCCAGCAGTTACCCACTAACAGGGAATTCACCCCTCCACTTT
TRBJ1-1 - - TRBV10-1 CASSEPDRDTEAFF TGCGCCAGCAGTGAACCCGATCGGGACACTGAAGCTTTCTTT
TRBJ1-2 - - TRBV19 CASSIQFFYGYTF TGTGCCAGTAGTATTCAGTTTTTCTATGGCTACACCTTC
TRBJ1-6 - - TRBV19 CASNVDSFYNSPLHF TGTGCCAGTAACGTCGACAGCTTCTATAATTCACCCCTCCACTTT
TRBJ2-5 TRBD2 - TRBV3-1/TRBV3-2 CASSHRRLAGSQETQYF TGTGCCAGCAGCCATCGTCGACTAGCGGGGTCTCAAGAGACCCAGTACTTC
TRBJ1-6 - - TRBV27 CASSLSGEVVNSPLHF TGTGCCAGCAGTTTATCAGGAGAGGTCGTGAATTCACCCCTCCACTTT
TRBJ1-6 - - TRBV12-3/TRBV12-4 CASSLERSPLHF TGTGCCAGCAGTTTAGAGCGTTCACCCCTCCACTTT
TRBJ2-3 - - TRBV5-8 CASSLFGGDTDTQYF TGTGCCAGCAGCTTGTTTGGCGGGGACACAGATACGCAGTATTTT
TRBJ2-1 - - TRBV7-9 CASSLGLGQPYNEQFF TGTGCCAGCAGCTTAGGTTTAGGACAGCCGTACAATGAGCAGTTCTTC
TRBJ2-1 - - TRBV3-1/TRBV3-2 CASSQDLPGLGEQFF TGTGCCAGCAGCCAAGATCTACCGGGGTTGGGTGAGCAGTTCTTC
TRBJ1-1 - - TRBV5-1 CASAPRGVTEAFF TGCGCCAGCGCACCCCGGGGTGTCACTGAAGCTTTCTTT
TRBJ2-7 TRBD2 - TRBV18 CASSPRTSETYEQYF TGTGCCAGCTCTCCTAGGACTAGCGAGACCTACGAGCAGTACTTC
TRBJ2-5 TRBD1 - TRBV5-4 CASSLAGTGWETQYF TGTGCCAGCAGCTTGGCTGGGACAGGGTGGGAGACCCAGTACTTC
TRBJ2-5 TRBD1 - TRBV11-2 CASSLEGQGWETQYF TGTGCCAGCAGCTTAGAGGGACAGGGGTGGGAGACCCAGTACTTC
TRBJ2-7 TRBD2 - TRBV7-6 CASSLYPSSGGVSSYEQYF TGTGCCAGCAGCTTATACCCTTCTAGCGGGGGCGTCAGCTCCTACGAGCAGTACTTC
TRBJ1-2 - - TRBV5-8 CASSTELVGYTF TGTGCCAGCAGCACGGAGTTGGTTGGCTACACCTTC
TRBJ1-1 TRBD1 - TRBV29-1 CSVPTGAGGAFF TGCAGCGTTCCAACAGGGGCGGGTGGAGCTTTCTTT
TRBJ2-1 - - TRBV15 CATSRDLRNEQFF TGTGCCACCAGCAGAGATCTGAGGAATGAGCAGTTCTTC
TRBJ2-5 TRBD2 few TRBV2 CASKRTSGGNSQETQYF TGTGCCAGCAAAAGGACTAGCGGGGGGAACTCCCAAGAGACCCAGTACTTC
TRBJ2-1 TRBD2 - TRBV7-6 CASSSSTGAGVTHNEQFF TGTGCCAGCAGCTCCAGTACGGGAGCGGGGGTTACCCACAATGAGCAGTTCTTC
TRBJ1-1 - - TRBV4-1 CASSQVGRTKTEAFF TGCGCCAGCAGCCAAGTAGGCAGGACTAAGACTGAAGCTTTCTTT
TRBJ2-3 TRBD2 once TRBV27 CASSASWSGGATQYF TGTGCCAGCAGTGCCTCTTGGAGCGGGGGGGCTACGCAGTATTTT
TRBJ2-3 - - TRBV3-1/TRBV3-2 CASSQDAGSTDTQYF TGTGCCAGCAGCCAAGATGCGGGAAGCACAGATACGCAGTATTTT
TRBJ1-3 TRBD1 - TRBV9 CASSVGAGGGNTIYF TGTGCCAGCAGCGTAGGGGCAGGGGGAGGAAACACCATATATTTT
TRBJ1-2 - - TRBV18 CASSGRNYGYTF TGTGCCAGCTCGGGGAGGAACTATGGCTACACCTTC
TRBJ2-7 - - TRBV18 CASSPQAGSYEQYF TGTGCCAGCTCACCACAGGCAGGCTCCTACGAGCAGTACTTC
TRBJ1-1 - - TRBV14 CASSQTKNTEAFF TGTGCCAGCAGCCAAACAAAGAACACTGAAGCTTTCTTT
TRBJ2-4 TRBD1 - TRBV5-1 CASRGGQGADIQYF TGCGCCAGCCGAGGTGGACAGGGGGCAGACATTCAGTACTTC
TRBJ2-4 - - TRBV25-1 CASSEFGPGPAKNIQYF TGTGCCAGCAGTGAATTTGGGCCAGGGCCAGCCAAAAACATTCAGTACTTC
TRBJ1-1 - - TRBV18 CASSHGQPEAFF TGTGCCAGCTCACACGGACAGCCTGAAGCTTTCTTT
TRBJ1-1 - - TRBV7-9 CASSGTGGIEAFF TGTGCCAGCAGCGGTACGGGAGGAATTGAAGCTTTCTTT
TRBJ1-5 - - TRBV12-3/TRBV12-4 CASRAGGQPQHF TGTGCCAGCAGGGCGGGGGGCCAGCCCCAGCATTTT
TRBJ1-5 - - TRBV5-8 CASSERLGNQPQHF TGTGCCAGCAGCGAGAGGTTGGGCAATCAGCCCCAGCATTTT
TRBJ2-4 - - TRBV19 CASSIDRVPGAGENIQYF TGTGCCAGTAGTATAGATCGGGTTCCAGGGGCGGGTGAAAACATTCAGTACTTC
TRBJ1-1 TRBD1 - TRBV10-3 CAISRDSGRPEAFF TGTGCCATCAGCCGGGACAGTGGGCGTCCTGAAGCTTTCTTT
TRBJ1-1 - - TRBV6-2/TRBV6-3 CASSYLPGFTEAFF TGTGCCAGCAGTTATCTCCCGGGTTTCACTGAAGCTTTCTTT
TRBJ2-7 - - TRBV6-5 CASRGRGSYEQYF TGTGCCAGTCGGGGCAGGGGCTCCTACGAGCAGTACTTC
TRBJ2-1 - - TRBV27 CASSWGPEWNEQFF TGTGCCAGCAGTTGGGGGCCCGAATGGAATGAGCAGTTCTTC
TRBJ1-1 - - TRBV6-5 CASSYFAVNTEAFF TGTGCCAGCAGTTACTTTGCAGTAAACACTGAAGCTTTCTTT
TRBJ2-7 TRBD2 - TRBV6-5 CASSYYIAGVPYEQYF TGTGCCAGCAGTTATTATATAGCGGGGGTTCCCTACGAGCAGTACTTC
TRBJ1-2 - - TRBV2 CASRTGLIDGYTF TGTGCCAGCAGAACAGGGTTGATTGATGGCTACACCTTC
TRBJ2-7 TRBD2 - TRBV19 CASSADTSGGIYEQYF TGTGCCAGTAGTGCCGACACTAGCGGGGGTATCTACGAGCAGTACTTC
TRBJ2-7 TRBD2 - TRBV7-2 CASSSSGGAALEQYF TGTGCCAGCAGCAGTAGCGGGGGGGCGGCCCTCGAGCAGTACTTC
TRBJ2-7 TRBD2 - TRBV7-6 CASSENTGTSGKQYF TGTGCCAGCAGCGAGAACACCGGGACTAGCGGGAAACAGTACTTC
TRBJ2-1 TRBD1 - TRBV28 CASRTPPPGTDNNEQFF TGTGCCAGCAGGACTCCTCCACCCGGGACAGATAACAATGAGCAGTTCTTC
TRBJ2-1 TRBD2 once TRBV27 CASSLHSGGSYSKTYNEQFF TGTGCCAGCAGTCTTCATAGCGGGGGGTCTTATTCTAAAACCTACAATGAGCAGTTCTTC
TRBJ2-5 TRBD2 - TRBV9 CASSSNRGGAGETQYF TGTGCCAGCAGCTCGAACCGCGGGGGGGCAGGAGAGACCCAGTACTTC
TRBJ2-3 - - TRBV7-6 CASTPRGRGGDTQYF TGTGCCAGCACCCCCAGGGGCAGGGGCGGAGATACGCAGTATTTT
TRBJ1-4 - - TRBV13 CASSSYAGEKLFF TGTGCCAGCAGCTCCTATGCGGGTGAAAAACTGTTTTTT